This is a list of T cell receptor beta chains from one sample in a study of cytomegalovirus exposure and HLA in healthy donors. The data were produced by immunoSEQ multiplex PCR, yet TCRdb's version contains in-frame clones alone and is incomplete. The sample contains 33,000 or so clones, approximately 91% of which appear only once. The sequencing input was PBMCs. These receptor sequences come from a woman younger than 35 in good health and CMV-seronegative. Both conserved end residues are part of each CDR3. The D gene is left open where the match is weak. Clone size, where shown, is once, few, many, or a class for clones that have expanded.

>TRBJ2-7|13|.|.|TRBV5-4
CASSPKTGYEQYF
TGTGCCAGCAGCCCAAAGACAGGCTACGAGCAGTACTTC
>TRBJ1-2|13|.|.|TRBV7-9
CASSLNSGYGYTF
TGTGCCAGCAGCTTAAATTCAGGCTATGGCTACACCTTC
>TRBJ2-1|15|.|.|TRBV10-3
CAIRKSGSSYNEQFF
TGTGCCATCAGAAAAAGCGGAAGCTCCTACAATGAGCAGTTCTTC
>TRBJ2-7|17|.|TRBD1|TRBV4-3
CASSQDLVKAGGHEQYF
TGCGCCAGCAGCCAAGATCTTGTGAAGGCAGGGGGTCACGAGCAGTACTTC
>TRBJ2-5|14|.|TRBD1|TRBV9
CASSQGAGQETQYF
TGTGCCAGCAGCCAGGGGGCGGGGCAAGAGACCCAGTACTTC
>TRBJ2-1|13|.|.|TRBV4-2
CASSQEFSNEQFF
TGTGCCAGCAGCCAAGAATTCTCCAATGAGCAGTTCTTC
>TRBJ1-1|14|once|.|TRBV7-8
CASSLAIQGSEAFF
TGTGCCAGCAGCTTAGCAATCCAGGGGTCTGAAGCTTTCTTT
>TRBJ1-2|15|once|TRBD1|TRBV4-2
CASSQETGVNYGYTF
TGTGCCAGCAGCCAAGAGACAGGGGTTAACTATGGCTACACCTTC
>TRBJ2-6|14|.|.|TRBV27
CASSFRSGANVLTF
TGTGCCAGCAGTTTCCGCTCTGGGGCCAACGTCCTGACTTTC
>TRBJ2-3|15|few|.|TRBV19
CASRSWTIGTDTQYF
TGTGCCAGTAGATCCTGGACTATTGGCACAGATACGCAGTATTTT
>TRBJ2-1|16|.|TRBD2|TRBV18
CASSPPGLASYNEQFF
TGTGCCAGCTCACCACCGGGACTAGCGTCTTACAATGAGCAGTTCTTC
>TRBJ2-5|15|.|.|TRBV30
CAWRTGSGEAETQYF
TGTGCCTGGAGGACAGGGAGTGGGGAGGCGGAGACCCAGTACTTC
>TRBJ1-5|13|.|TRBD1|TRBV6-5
CASTGQVGQPQHF
TGTGCCAGCACGGGACAGGTGGGTCAGCCCCAGCATTTT
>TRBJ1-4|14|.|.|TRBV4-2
CASSQVPANEKLFF
TGTGCCAGCAGCCAAGTCCCGGCTAATGAAAAACTGTTTTTT
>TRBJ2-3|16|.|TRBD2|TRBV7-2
CASSPRTSGYTDTQYF
TGTGCCAGCAGCCCCCGGACTAGCGGATACACAGATACGCAGTATTTT
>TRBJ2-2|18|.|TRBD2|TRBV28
CASSFRPRLAGYTGELFF
TGTGCCAGCAGTTTCCGCCCAAGGCTAGCGGGGTACACCGGGGAGCTGTTTTTT
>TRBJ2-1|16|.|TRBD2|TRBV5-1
CASSSLAGVYRNEQFF
TGCGCCAGCAGCTCCTTAGCGGGAGTCTACAGGAATGAGCAGTTCTTC
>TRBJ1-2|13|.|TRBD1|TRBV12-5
CARSGQGGSALTF
TGTGCTAGGTCTGGACAGGGGGGCTCGGCACTCACCTTC
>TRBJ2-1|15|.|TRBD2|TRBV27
CASSPLAGVMNEQFF
TGTGCCAGCAGTCCCCTAGCGGGAGTGATGAATGAGCAGTTCTTC
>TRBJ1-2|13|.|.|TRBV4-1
CASSQRGNYGYTF
TGCGCCAGCAGCCAAAGGGGGAACTATGGCTACACCTTC
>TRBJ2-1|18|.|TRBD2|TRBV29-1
CSVEAPRTSESSYNEQFF
TGCAGCGTTGAAGCCCCACGGACTAGCGAAAGCTCCTACAATGAGCAGTTCTTC
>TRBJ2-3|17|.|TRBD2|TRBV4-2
CASSQAWDYASTDTQYF
TGTGCCAGCAGCCAAGCGTGGGACTACGCTAGCACAGATACGCAGTATTTT
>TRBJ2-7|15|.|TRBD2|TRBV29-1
CSADRGTSGSYEQYF
TGCAGCGCCGACCGCGGGACTAGCGGGAGCTACGAGCAGTACTTC
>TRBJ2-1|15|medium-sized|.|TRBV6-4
CASSDSTSGNNEQFF
TGTGCCAGCAGTGACTCGACCTCAGGGAATAATGAGCAGTTCTTC
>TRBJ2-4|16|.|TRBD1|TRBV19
CASSNPGQLAKNIQYF
TGTGCCAGTAGTAACCCGGGACAGCTAGCCAAAAACATTCAGTACTTC
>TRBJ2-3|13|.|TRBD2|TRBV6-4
CASSSGTTDTQYF
TGTGCCAGCAGTAGCGGGACCACAGATACGCAGTATTTT
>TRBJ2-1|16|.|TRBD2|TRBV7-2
CASSPLAGGSYNEQFF
TGTGCCAGCAGCCCCCTAGCGGGAGGTTCCTACAATGAGCAGTTCTTC
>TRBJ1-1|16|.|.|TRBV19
CASSTGTVRGVGEAFF
TGTGCCAGTAGTACCGGGACGGTGCGGGGGGTTGGTGAAGCTTTCTTT
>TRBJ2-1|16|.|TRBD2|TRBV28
CASSLGGRRSYNEQFF
TGTGCCAGCAGTTTGGGCGGGAGGCGCTCCTACAATGAGCAGTTCTTC